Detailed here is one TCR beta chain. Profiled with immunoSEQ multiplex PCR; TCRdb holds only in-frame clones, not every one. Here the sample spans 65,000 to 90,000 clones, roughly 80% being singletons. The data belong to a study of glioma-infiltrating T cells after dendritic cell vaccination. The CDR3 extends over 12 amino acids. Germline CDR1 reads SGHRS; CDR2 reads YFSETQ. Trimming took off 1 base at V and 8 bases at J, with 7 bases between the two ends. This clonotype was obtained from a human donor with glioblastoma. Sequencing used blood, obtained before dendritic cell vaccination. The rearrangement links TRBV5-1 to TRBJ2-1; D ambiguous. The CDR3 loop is CASSLRTDEQFF. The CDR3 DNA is TGCGCCAGCAGCTTGCGAACAGATGAGCAGTTCTTC.